This T cell receptor beta chain was recorded in a study of OX40 agonist ivuxolimab in advanced cancers. Overall study: Three patients showed partial responses: one hepatocellular carcinoma and two cutaneous melanoma cases.

Sequencing was performed with immunoSEQ multiplex PCR; in TCRdb, only in-frame clones are kept and a portion is missing. Of approximately 89,000 clones in the sample, 88% were seen once. The germline V gene has CDR1 SGHTA and CDR2 FQGNSA. The CDR3 spans 12 residues. The V gene lost 6 bases and the J gene lost 4 bases, with 9 bases spanning the gap. This chain connects TRBV7-2 to TRBJ1-2, with D unclear. Sample: CD4+ or CD8+ T cells sorted from blood, taken in a trial of the OX40 agonist ivuxolimab. The receptor was derived from an adult with an advanced solid tumor such as melanoma, head and neck, liver or kidney cancer. CDR3 in DNA: TGTGCCAGCAGATCCACCGTCTATGGCTACACCTTC. Protein: CASRSTVYGYTF.